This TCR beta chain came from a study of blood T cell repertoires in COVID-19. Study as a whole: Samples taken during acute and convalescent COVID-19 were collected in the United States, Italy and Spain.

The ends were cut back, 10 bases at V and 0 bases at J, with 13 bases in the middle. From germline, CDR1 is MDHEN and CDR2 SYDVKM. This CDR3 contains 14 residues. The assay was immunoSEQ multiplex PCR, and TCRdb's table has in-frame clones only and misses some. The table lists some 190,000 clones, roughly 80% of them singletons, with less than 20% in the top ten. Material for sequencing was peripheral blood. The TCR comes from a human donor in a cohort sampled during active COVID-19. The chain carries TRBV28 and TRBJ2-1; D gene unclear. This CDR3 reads CATCPLSSYNEQFF. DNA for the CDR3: TGTGCCACGTGTCCCCTAAGCTCCTACAATGAGCAGTTCTTC.